The 23 T cell receptor beta chains below were found in one sample sequenced in a study of PD-1 blockade in classical Hodgkin lymphoma. Exposure to brentuximab vedotin varied, and each patient had relapsed following autologous stem cell transplantation. Thawed PBMCs supplied CD8+ T cells via magnetic negative selection. The repertoire was sequenced with immunoSEQ multiplex PCR; TCRdb's copy has only in-frame clones and lacks some. The sample carries a few thousand clones, 63% recorded once. Source: CD8+ T cells from blood, taken at baseline. The receptors here all came from a human donor with classical Hodgkin lymphoma.

This chain connects TRBV27 to TRBJ1-2, with a weak D call TRBD1 (5 bases). Deletions cut 0 bases from V and 3 bases from J, with 8 bases between. CDR3 length equals 14 residues. Per the germline V gene, CDR1 is MNHEY and CDR2 is SMNVEV (reference sequence). The DNA of the CDR3 is TGTGCCAGCAGTTTATCTGGGGGAGACTATGGCTACACCTTC. Residues: CASSLSGGDYGYTF.

V and J are TRBV2 and TRBJ2-3; no clear D gene. The V end was cut by 4 bases, the J end by 0 bases, with 14 bases between. The CDR3 totals 16 residues. CDR1 is SNHLY and CDR2 is FYNNEI in the germline V gene. The CDR3 coding sequence is TGTGCCAGCAGTGGTTCACTATCGCATAGCACAGATACGCAGTATTTT. Protein sequence: CASSGSLSHSTDTQYF. The full variable domain, in which reference TRBV2 and TRBJ2-3 provide the parts outside the CDR3, is EPEVTQTPSHQVTQMGQEVILRCVPISNHLYFYWYRQILGQKVEFLVSFYNNEISEKSEIFDDQFSVERPDGSNFTLKIRSTKLEDSAMYFCASSGSLSHSTDTQYFGPGTRLTVL.

The chain recombines TRBV2 with TRBJ2-7; a possible D gene is TRBD1 (6 bases). CDR1 SNHLY and CDR2 FYNNEI come from the germline V gene. Trimming shortened V by 7 bases and J by 3 bases, and 13 bases separated the two germline ends. The CDR3 has 13 amino acids. CDR3 DNA: TGTGCCAGCACTATAACGGACAGCTACGAGCAGTACTTC. This codes for CASTITDSYEQYF. Based on the CDR3 plus reference TRBV2 and TRBJ2-7, the full variable domain is EPEVTQTPSHQVTQMGQEVILRCVPISNHLYFYWYRQILGQKVEFLVSFYNNEISEKSEIFDDQFSVERPDGSNFTLKIRSTKLEDSAMYFCASTITDSYEQYFGPGTRLTVT.

The chain recombines TRBV15 with TRBJ1-4; D unresolved. The CDR3 covers 16 residues. Trimming stripped 4 bases from V and 3 bases from J, with 15 bases between. Germline V lookup: CDR1 LNHNV, CDR2 YYDKDF (reference sequence). Here the CDR3 reads CATSTIVWPSNEKLFF. The CDR3 DNA sequence: TGTGCCACCAGCACCATAGTGTGGCCCTCTAATGAAAAACTGTTTTTT.

This sequence joins TRBV4-2 and TRBJ2-1; 8 bases are shared with TRBD2. The V and J ends lost 0 bases and 7 bases, in that order; junction bases with no gene match: 8. CDR3 length: 16 residues. Germline CDR1 LGHNA, CDR2 YNFKEQ. The CDR3 DNA reads TGTGCCAGCAGCCAAGAGGCGGGAGGTCGTGGTAATGAGCAGTTCTTC. It codes for CASSQEAGGRGNEQFF.

By sample fraction, this clone is medium-sized. This sequence joins TRBV5-5 and TRBJ1-1; D remains ambiguous. Germline CDR1 SGHKS, CDR2 YYEKEE (reference sequence). The CDR3 is 13 residues long. With 0 bases removed from V and 5 bases from J, the gap between germline ends came to 8 bases. The CDR3 region has the DNA TGTGCCAGCAGCTTGGCCGCGGGGACTGAAGCTTTCTTT. This gives the protein CASSLAAGTEAFF.

This sequence joins TRBV27 and TRBJ1-4, with D uncertain. The V and J ends lost 5 bases and 3 bases respectively, with 16 bases between them. This CDR3 contains 16 residues. Germline CDR1 MNHEY, CDR2 SMNVEV (reference sequence). The CDR3 loop is CASSRSPWDSNEKLFF. CDR3 nucleotide sequence: TGTGCCAGCAGTCGTTCCCCCTGGGATTCTAATGAAAAACTGTTTTTT.

This chain connects TRBV6-4 to TRBJ1-1, with no clear D. Trimming removed 0 bases from V and 11 bases from J, with 10 bases in between. CDR3 length equals 12 residues. Germline V gene lookup returns CDR1 MRHNA and CDR2 SNTAGT. This CDR3 is CASSDSGPAAFF. The DNA of the CDR3 is TGTGCCAGCAGTGACTCGGGTCCGGCGGCTTTCTTT.

This chain joins TRBV10-2 and TRBJ2-4, with 13 bases lining up with TRBD2. CDR3 size: 13 residues. CDR1 and CDR2 from the germline V gene are WSHSY and SAAADI. V dropped 5 bases and J dropped 15; count of bases not matched to a gene: 7. The CDR3 sequence is CASSIRTSGSGYF. Here the CDR3 DNA reads TGCGCCAGCAGTATACGGACTAGCGGGAGCGGGTACTTC.

This clone was observed a handful of times. The chain joins TRBV5-6 to TRBJ2-5; TRBD1 agrees at 9 bases. Trimming at V came to 2 bases and at J to 5 bases, leaving 7 bases not matched to a gene. This CDR3 region has 15 residues. Germline CDR1 reads SGHDT; CDR2 reads YYEEEE. The CDR3 coding sequence is TGTGCCAGCAGCTTCACAGGGGGCTTAAAGGAGACCCAGTACTTC. Translated, it gives CASSFTGGLKETQYF.

The V and J genes are TRBV7-6 and TRBJ2-4; unclear D gene. Germline CDR1 SGHVS, CDR2 FNYEAQ. The V end was cut by 5 bases, the J end by 0 bases, with 5 bases between. The CDR3 consists of 13 residues. As DNA, the CDR3 is TGTGCCAGCAGCCCTACAGCCAAAAACATTCAGTACTTC. This encodes CASSPTAKNIQYF.

As DNA, the CDR3 is TGTGCCAGCAGTTCACAGGGGGCCTGGGCCTATTACGAGCAGTACTTC. It specifies CASSSQGAWAYYEQYF. V usage is TRBV28 and J usage is TRBJ2-7; 9 bases line up with TRBD1. This CDR3 spans 16 amino acids. Germline loops: CDR1 MDHEN, CDR2 SYDVKM. The ends lost 4 bases at V and 4 bases at J; junction bases unmatched: 11.

The chain recombines TRBV6-6 with TRBJ1-2; possibly TRBD1 for D (6 bases). V lost 7 bases to trimming and J lost 6 bases, with 15 bases between them. This CDR3 contains 13 residues. In germline, CDR1 is MNHNY, CDR2 SVGAGI (reference sequence). The CDR3 DNA follows: TGTGCCAGCAACCAGGGGATAATCGATGGCTACACCTTC. Translated, it gives CASNQGIIDGYTF.

The chain couples TRBV11-2 to TRBJ2-2, with 9 bases lining up with TRBD1. There are 16 residues in the CDR3. V shed 2 bases and J 5 bases; nucleotides not matched to a gene: 6. CDR1 is SGHAT and CDR2 is FQNNGV in the germline V gene. In DNA form, the CDR3 reads TGTGCCAGCAGCTTACTTCCGACAGGGGGGACCGGGGAGCTGTTTTTT. It codes for CASSLLPTGGTGELFF.

As to this clone: The junction departs from the called germline gene at one end, perhaps through a read error. V usage is TRBV10-3 and J usage is TRBJ2-7, with 9 bases identical to TRBD2. This CDR3 has 15 residues. Germline V gene lookup returns CDR1 ENHRY and CDR2 SYGVKD. CDR3 DNA: TGTGCCAGCAGTGAACTGTCTAGCGGGGTCTACGAGCAGTACTTC. It is translated as CASSELSSGVYEQYF.

V usage is TRBV23-1 and J usage is TRBJ1-6; 9 bases agree with TRBD1. TRBV23-1 is an ORF for which the function is uncertain. Trimming at V came to 9 bases and at J to 6 bases, leaving 9 bases not matched to a gene. The CDR3 runs 15 residues. The CDR3 loop is CARHITGGGNSPLHF. The CDR3, as DNA: TGCGCCAGGCACATTACAGGGGGCGGTAATTCACCCCTCCACTTT.

This clone showed up just a few times. This chain joins TRBV21-1 and TRBJ1-4. TRBV21-1 is a known pseudogene. CDR3 size: 14 residues. The chain's CDR3 is CASSTGVSPEKLFF. The CDR3 nucleotides are TGTGCCAGCAGCACTGGGGTCAGTCCTGAAAAACTGTTTTTT.

The chain uses TRBV4-2 and TRBJ1-5, with TRBD1 matching 7 bases. V shed 0 bases, J shed 0 bases, and the junction held 8 bases outside the gene matches. Per germline, CDR1 LGHNA and CDR2 YNFKEQ. This CDR3 comprises 18 residues. The CDR3 sequence is CASSQDPDREYSNQPQHF. CDR3 DNA: TGTGCCAGCAGCCAAGATCCTGACAGGGAGTATAGCAATCAGCCCCAGCATTTT.

This clone is termed large. CDR3 bases: TGTGCCTGGAGTCCAGGACAGGGGGAGGACGGCTACACCTTC. Encoded protein: CAWSPGQGEDGYTF. The V call is TRBV30, the J call TRBJ1-2; the match to TRBD1 covers 10 bases. The CDR3 runs to 14 residues. V dropped 2 bases and J dropped 8; count of bases not matched to a gene: 8. The germline V gene has CDR1 GTSNPN and CDR2 SVGIG (reference sequence).

Concerning this clone: An end of the junction does not agree with germline; a read error may underlie this. This chain joins TRBV5-4 and TRBJ2-7; 14 bases match TRBD2. Germline V gene lookup returns CDR1 SGHNT and CDR2 YYREEE (reference sequence). The CDR3 loop spans 19 amino acids. Here the CDR3 reads CASSTKRGTSGSRGYEQYF. In nucleotides, the CDR3 is TGCGCCAGCAGCACTAAACGCGGGACTAGCGGGAGCCGAGGCTACGAGCAGTACTTC.

This clone is a singleton in its sample. This rearrangement joins TRBV6-5 to TRBJ2-7; tentative D call: TRBD1 (6 bases). V was clipped by 0 bases and J by 6 bases, with 12 bases between them. Germline V gives CDR1 MNHEY, CDR2 SVGAGI. This CDR3 has 14 residues. DNA for the CDR3: TGTGCCAGCAGTTACTCGACAGGTGGGATCGAGCAGTACTTC. Its translation: CASSYSTGGIEQYF.

CDR3 region: CASSFVASGRVDYEQYF. The CDR3 bases are TGTGCCAGCAGTTTCGTCGCTAGCGGGAGAGTGGACTACGAGCAGTACTTC. This chain links TRBV28 with TRBJ2-7, with TRBD2 identical over 10 bases. The CDR3 length is 17 residues. Germline lookup yields CDR1 MDHEN and CDR2 SYDVKM. The junction had 11 bases not matched to a gene; V was cut back by 3 bases and J by 3 bases.

The chain couples TRBV5-4 to TRBJ2-5, with 9 bases identical to TRBD1. Germline loops: CDR1 SGHNT, CDR2 YYREEE (reference sequence). With 2 bases clipped from V and 5 bases from J, the junction kept 7 bases outside the gene matches. This CDR3 is built from 15 residues. CDR3 protein: CASSFTGGLKETQYF. The CDR3 coding sequence is TGTGCCAGCAGCTTCACAGGGGGCTTAAAGGAGACCCAGTACTTC.